The 20 T cell receptor beta chains reported below all come from one sample, sequenced in a study of memory CD4+ T cells and cytomegalovirus serostatus. The assay was immunoSEQ multiplex PCR, and TCRdb's table has in-frame clones only and misses some. Here the sample spans about 52,000 clones, around 80% being singletons. Single viable CD3+CD4+CD8-CD45RO+ cells were sorted as the memory CD4+ T cells. The sequenced sample consisted of memory CD4+ T cells from blood. These receptors all come from an adult in good health and CMV-seronegative.

This clone was picked up a small number of times. This sequence joins TRBV15 and TRBJ2-7; D gene unclear. CDR1 is LNHNV and CDR2 is YYDKDF in the germline V gene (reference sequence). The CDR3 consists of 17 residues. V gave up 0 bases and J gave up 2 bases, with 17 bases separating them. This CDR3 is CATSRDIQTTATYEQYF. CDR3 in DNA: TGTGCCACCAGCAGAGATATTCAAACCACTGCGACCTACGAGCAGTACTTC.

The CDR3 loop is CASSLPGQGKTDTQYF. DNA for the CDR3: TGTGCCAGCAGCCTGCCGGGACAGGGGAAAACAGATACGCAGTATTTT. This chain connects TRBV7-3 to TRBJ2-3, with 10 bases lining up with TRBD1. Trimming cost V 5 bases and J 3 bases; bases outside gene matches: 8. Per germline, CDR1 SGHTA and CDR2 FQGTGA. The CDR3 sequence is 16 residues long.

This clone has just one count. The rearrangement joins TRBV5-4 to TRBJ1-2; 9 bases fit TRBD1. CDR1 and CDR2 (germline): SGHNT, YYREEE (reference sequence). CDR3 length: 15 amino acids. V lost 3 bases and J lost 8; bases outside the gene matches: 11. In DNA, the CDR3 is TGTGCCAGCAGCTATCCGGGACAGGGAGATAAAGGCTACACCTTC. Protein: CASSYPGQGDKGYTF.

This chain uses TRBV9 with TRBJ2-5, with D perhaps assigned TRBD1 or TRBD2 (5 bases each). The CDR3 totals 14 residues. V was pared by 7 bases and J by 1 base, with 14 bases between. Germline loops: CDR1 SGDLS, CDR2 YYNGEE. CDR3 DNA sequence: TGTGCCAGCCGGAGAGGGGTTGCCCAAGAGACCCAGTACTTC. Protein: CASRRGVAQETQYF.

The V and J genes are TRBV30 and TRBJ1-6; 9 bases match TRBD1. The CDR3 totals 14 residues. Trimming cost V 3 bases and J 10 bases; bases outside gene matches: 7. Germline V lookup: CDR1 GTSNPN, CDR2 SVGIG (reference sequence). The CDR3 protein is CAWRSDRGGSPLHF. The CDR3 coding sequence is TGTGCCTGGAGATCAGACAGGGGGGGCTCACCCCTCCACTTT.

This rearrangement joins TRBV2 to TRBJ2-1; D is undetermined. This CDR3 has 15 amino acids. Looked up from germline, CDR1 is SNHLY and CDR2 is FYNNEI. Between the trimmed V and J ends, which lost 6 bases and 8 bases, there was a span of 20 bases. CDR3 protein: CASSSGLGSLDEQFF. CDR3 DNA sequence: TGTGCCAGCAGCTCTGGGTTGGGTTCCCTAGATGAGCAGTTCTTC.

This chain joins TRBV2 and TRBJ1-1; weak D call: TRBD1 (6 bases). Germline V lookup: CDR1 SNHLY, CDR2 FYNNEI. CDR3 length equals 17 residues. The V end was cut by 4 bases, the J end by 4 bases, with 22 bases between. CDR3 amino acids: CASSVGYGGRGSTEAFF. The CDR3 region has the DNA TGTGCCAGCAGTGTAGGTTACGGGGGCAGGGGAAGCACTGAAGCTTTCTTT.

This sequence joins TRBV11-1 and TRBJ1-1; 7 nucleotides agree with TRBD1. V lost 3 bases to trimming and J lost 4 bases; unmatched junction nucleotides: 8. CDR1 is SGHAT and CDR2 is FQDESV in the germline V gene (reference sequence). The CDR3 is 15 residues long. The CDR3 loop reads CASSLDYRGSTEAFF. In DNA form, the CDR3 reads TGTGCCAGCAGCTTGGATTACAGGGGCTCCACTGAAGCTTTCTTT.

J is TRBJ2-5 and V is TRBV7-9; D might be TRBD2 (7 bases). Trimming took 1 base from V and 0 from J, leaving 12 bases between them. CDR1 and CDR2 from the germline V gene are SEHNR and FQNEAQ (reference sequence). CDR3 length equals 16 residues. For the CDR3, the DNA is TGTGCCAGCAGCTTAGACGCGGGGGCCTACCAAGAGACCCAGTACTTC. Protein product: CASSLDAGAYQETQYF.

The genes are TRBV18 and TRBJ1-1, with D perhaps matching TRBD1 (5 bases). Trimming removed 6 bases from V and 4 bases from J, with 15 bases in between. Per the germline V gene, CDR1 is KGHSH and CDR2 is LQKENI. This CDR3 contains 14 residues. The CDR3 protein is CASSSGAWGTEAFF. The CDR3 DNA sequence: TGTGCCAGCTCGTCCGGGGCTTGGGGCACTGAAGCTTTCTTT. Complete variable domain (other parts from reference TRBV18 and TRBJ1-1): NAGVMQNPRHLVRRRGQEARLRCSPMKGHSHVYWYRQLPEEGLKFMVYLQKENIIDESGMPKERFSAEFPKEGPSILRIQQVVRGDSAAYFCASSSGAWGTEAFFGQGTRLTVV.

This clone was seen a handful of times. DNA of the CDR3: TGTGCCAGCCAAAGGATTAGGGGTGAAAAACTGTTTTTT. The encoded protein is CASQRIRGEKLFF. V is TRBV6-5 and J is TRBJ1-4, with D possibly being TRBD1 (5 bases). Trimming removed 8 bases at V and 7 bases at J, with 14 bases between. Germline values: CDR1 MNHEY, CDR2 SVGAGI. This CDR3 has 13 residues.

Notes on this clone: The junction departs from germline at one end; a sequencing error may be responsible. The chain links TRBV27 to TRBJ1-6, with D hard to call. The CDR3 is 12 amino acids. In germline, CDR1 is MNHEY, CDR2 SMNVEV (reference sequence). The CDR3 DNA sequence: TGTGCCAGCAGGAGAAGTTGGCACACATTCCCCTTT. The encoded protein is CASRRSWHTFPF.

The chain recombines TRBV19 with TRBJ1-2; D possibly corresponds to TRBD1 (5 bases). From germline, CDR1 is LNHDA and CDR2 SQIVND (reference sequence). V lost 5 bases and J lost 4, with 20 bases in between. This CDR3 is built from 16 residues. In DNA, the CDR3 is TGTGCCAGTAGTCCAATATTAGCAGGGAAGGGCTATGGCTACACCTTC. Translated, it gives CASSPILAGKGYGYTF.

The chain carries TRBV5-1 and TRBJ2-2; possible D gene TRBD2, 5 bases. The V and J ends lost 3 bases and 7 bases respectively, with 13 bases between them. This CDR3 region has 14 residues. Looked up from germline, CDR1 is SGHRS and CDR2 is YFSETQ. The CDR3 spells CASSSQVGGGELFF. The CDR3 nucleotides read TGCGCCAGCAGCTCGCAGGTTGGAGGCGGGGAGCTGTTTTTT. Filled out from reference TRBV5-1 and TRBJ2-2, the complete variable domain reads KAGVTQTPRYLIKTRGQQVTLSCSPISGHRSVSWYQQTPGQGLQFLFEYFSETQRNKGNFPGRFSGRQFSNSRSEMNVSTLELGDSALYLCASSSQVGGGELFFGEGSRLTVL.

The chain links TRBV25-1 to TRBJ2-7; D unresolved. V was clipped by 5 bases and J by 3 bases, with 2 bases between them. CDR3 length: 10 amino acids. Germline V lookup: CDR1 MGHDK, CDR2 SYGVNS. The CDR3, as DNA: TGTGCCAGCAGTCTCTACGAGCAGTACTTC. As protein: CASSLYEQYF.

J is TRBJ1-5 and V is TRBV28, with D hard to call. From germline, CDR1 is MDHEN and CDR2 SYDVKM. This CDR3 contains 13 residues. Deletions cut 7 bases from V and 4 bases from J, with 11 bases between. This CDR3 reads CASMEAGNQPQHF. CDR3 nucleotides: TGTGCCAGCATGGAGGCCGGGAATCAGCCCCAGCATTTT.

Notes on this clone: Different DNA sequences within this sample yield the same CDR3. The gene calls are TRBV7-9 and TRBJ2-3; a possible D gene is TRBD1 (6 bases). The CDR3 is made up of 15 amino acids. Germline CDR1 SEHNR, CDR2 FQNEAQ (reference sequence). V was cut by 4 bases and J by 2 bases, with 13 bases left in between. CDR3 amino acids: CASSYPGQLTDTQYF. The CDR3 DNA reads TGTGCCAGCAGCTATCCGGGACAACTCACAGATACGCAGTATTTT. The full variable domain, with the rest looked up from reference TRBV7-9 and TRBJ2-3, is DTGVSQNPRHKITKRGQNVTFRCDPISEHNRLYWYRQTLGQGPEFLTYFQNEAQLEKSRLLSDRFSAERPKGSFSTLEIQRTEQGDSAMYLCASSYPGQLTDTQYFGPGTRLTVL.

This clone appeared a few times. V and J are TRBV14 and TRBJ2-3, with 10 bases lining up with TRBD1. The J segment lost 3 bases and the V segment lost 2 bases, leaving 8 bases of the junction unmatched. Per the germline V gene, CDR1 is SGHDN and CDR2 is FVKESK. This CDR3 spans 17 amino acids. This chain's CDR3 is CASSQPLTGGATDTQYF. The CDR3 nucleotides are TGTGCCAGCAGCCAACCCCTGACAGGGGGCGCGACAGATACGCAGTATTTT.

This sequence joins TRBV19 and TRBJ2-3; 9 bases agree with TRBD2. The CDR3 runs to 15 residues. Looked up from germline, CDR1 is LNHDA and CDR2 is SQIVND (reference sequence). V gave up 2 bases and J gave up 4 bases; unmatched junction bases: 4. The CDR3 coding sequence is TGTGCCAGTAGTATATCCGGGACTAGCTCAGATACGCAGTATTTT. This encodes CASSISGTSSDTQYF.

The chain links TRBV14 to TRBJ1-1, with 11 bases that match TRBD1. From germline, CDR1 is SGHDN and CDR2 FVKESK. J lost 4 bases, V lost 3 bases, and 7 bases had no gene match. CDR3 length equals 16 residues. The CDR3 region has the DNA TGTGCCAGCAGCCATAAAGGTGGGACAGGGGGCACTGAAGCTTTCTTT. Residues: CASSHKGGTGGTEAFF.